The 25 T cell receptor beta chains given below trace back to one sample, sequenced in a study of blood T cell repertoires in COVID-19. Repertoires were generated with immunoSEQ multiplex PCR, while TCRdb's copy carries only in-frame clones and drops some. The sample lists about 290,000 clones, approximately 91% occurring once. The material sequenced was PBMCs or T cells enriched from blood (not recorded which). Every receptor here comes from a woman in her thirties or forties who had recovered from COVID-19.

The chain is built from TRBV7-2 and TRBJ2-5, with 8 bases aligning to TRBD1. Germline V lookup: CDR1 SGHTA, CDR2 FQGNSA. J was trimmed by 5 bases and V by 3 bases; bases with no gene match: 2. The CDR3 contains 13 residues. In nucleotides, the CDR3 is TGTGCCAGCAGCTTCACAGGGGGGGAGACCCAGTACTTC. Its protein product is CASSFTGGETQYF.

V and J are TRBV3-1 (or the pseudogene TRBV3-2) and TRBJ2-7, with TRBD2 matching over 7 bases. Germline loops: CDR1 LGHDT, CDR2 YNNKEL (reference sequence). CDR3 length: 14 amino acids. Trimming at V came to 4 bases and at J to 0 bases, leaving 3 bases not matched to a gene. CDR3 region: CASSPGTTSYEQYF. In DNA form, the CDR3 reads TGTGCCAGCAGCCCCGGGACTACCTCCTACGAGCAGTACTTC.

In nucleotides, the CDR3 is TGTGCCAGCAGCTTGAATCTTGGGGGACTGAGGGGCACCGGGGAGCTGTTTTTT. Protein sequence: CASSLNLGGLRGTGELFF. The V call is TRBV5-4, the J call TRBJ2-2, with a tentative D call TRBD2 (6 bases). CDR3 length: 18 amino acids. V shed 1 base and J shed 4 bases, with 20 bases lying between them. Per the germline V gene, CDR1 is SGHNT and CDR2 is YYREEE (reference sequence).

The J gene is TRBJ1-1, the V gene TRBV10-1; no firm D call. V lost 4 bases to trimming and J lost 6 bases, with 12 bases between them. This CDR3 region has 13 residues. The germline V gene encodes CDR1 WNHNN and CDR2 SYGVQD (reference sequence). CDR3 loop: CASSVSSGAEAFF. Written as DNA, the CDR3 is TGCGCCAGCAGTGTGTCCTCAGGTGCTGAAGCTTTCTTT.

The chain recombines TRBV5-1 with TRBJ1-2; TRBD1 aligns across 7 bases. The CDR3 loop spans 15 amino acids. V trimming: 0 bases; J trimming: 2 bases; junction bases outside the gene matches: 4. The germline V gene encodes CDR1 SGHRS and CDR2 YFSETQ. CDR3 sequence: CASSLGPGQNYGYTF. CDR3 DNA sequence: TGCGCCAGCAGCTTGGGCCCGGGACAGAACTATGGCTACACCTTC. Full variable domain (outside the CDR3, taken from reference TRBV5-1 and TRBJ1-2): KAGVTQTPRYLIKTRGQQVTLSCSPISGHRSVSWYQQTPGQGLQFLFEYFSETQRNKGNFPGRFSGRQFSNSRSEMNVSTLELGDSALYLCASSLGPGQNYGYTFGSGTRLTVV.

This sequence joins TRBV27 and TRBJ2-7; a possible D gene is TRBD1 (5 bases). The CDR3 extends over 14 amino acids. Trimming took off 1 base at V and 2 bases at J, with 9 bases between the two ends. CDR1 is MNHEY and CDR2 is SMNVEV in the germline V gene (reference sequence). In nucleotides, the CDR3 is TGTGCCAGCAGTTTATTCTCGGACACCTACGAGCAGTACTTC. Residues: CASSLFSDTYEQYF.

The chain employs TRBV2 and TRBJ2-7; TRBD2 aligns across 10 bases. The CDR3 sequence is 16 residues long. V lost 7 bases and J lost 5; bases outside the gene matches: 14. Looked up from germline, CDR1 is SNHLY and CDR2 is FYNNEI. CDR3 residues: CASTRGLAGDQHEQYF. In nucleotides, the CDR3 is TGTGCCAGCACCCGGGGGCTAGCGGGAGATCAGCACGAGCAGTACTTC.

The chain couples TRBV2 to TRBJ1-2; D might be TRBD1 (5 bases). CDR1 is SNHLY and CDR2 is FYNNEI in the germline V gene. This CDR3 region has 15 residues. V lost 3 bases and J lost 4, with 15 bases in between. In DNA, the CDR3 is TGTGCCAGCAGTGACCTGAGGACACTGATCTATGGCTACACCTTC. It is translated as CASSDLRTLIYGYTF.

The gene calls are TRBV29-1 and TRBJ1-4; the D gene is possibly TRBD1 (6 bases). Germline V CDR1 and CDR2: SQVTM, ANQGSEA. V gave up 4 bases and J gave up 0 bases, with 9 bases separating them. The CDR3 extends over 14 amino acids. The CDR3 here is CSVGDIPTNEKLFF. The CDR3, as DNA: TGCAGCGTTGGGGACATCCCAACTAATGAAAAACTGTTTTTT.

Comments on this clone: At one end, the junction sequence differs from germline, possibly due to a read error. The chain carries TRBV30 and TRBJ1-2; 9 bases align to TRBD1. CDR3 size: 11 residues. From germline, CDR1 is GTSNPN and CDR2 SVGIG (reference sequence). CDR3 in amino acids: CARRTGVGYTF. Here the CDR3 DNA reads TGTGCCCGGAGGACAGGGGTAGGCTACACCTTC.

This rearrangement joins TRBV12-5 to TRBJ1-5; 10 nucleotides agree with TRBD1. Germline V gene sequence: CDR1 LGHNT, CDR2 FRNRAP. The CDR3 totals 24 residues. J gave up 1 base and V 0 bases, and 24 bases lay outside the gene matches. The CDR3 DNA reads as TGTGCTAGTGGTTTGGTACTGCGAGGTGGGGTGGGGACAGGGGTAAGGAGGAGCAATCAGCCCCAGCATTTT. Translating it yields CASGLVLRGGVGTGVRRSNQPQHF.

The CDR3 region has the DNA TGTGCCAGCAGCCAGGTCCAAGACAGTACCGGGGAGCTGTTTTTT. Translated: CASSQVQDSTGELFF. The rearrangement links TRBV7-9 to TRBJ2-2, with a tentative D call TRBD1 (5 bases). Trimming stripped 5 bases from V and 5 bases from J, with 15 bases between. Germline lookup yields CDR1 SEHNR and CDR2 FQNEAQ (reference sequence). The CDR3 is made up of 15 amino acids.

The chain recombines TRBV28 with TRBJ1-5, with 10 bases aligning to TRBD1. The V gene's germline CDR1 is MDHEN and CDR2 SYDVKM. The CDR3 spans 15 residues. V dropped 5 bases and J dropped 5; count of bases not matched to a gene: 6. For the CDR3, the DNA is TGTGCCAGCAGTGAAAGACAGGGGGCGTATCAGCCCCAGCATTTT. Residues: CASSERQGAYQPQHF.

The chain employs TRBV14 and TRBJ1-2; D is undetermined. The CDR3 has 13 residues. V lost 4 bases to trimming and J lost 3 bases, with 9 bases between them. Germline V gene sequence: CDR1 SGHDN, CDR2 FVKESK. The CDR3 region is CASSPQSYYGYTF. The CDR3, as DNA: TGTGCCAGCAGCCCACAGTCGTACTATGGCTACACCTTC.

V and J are TRBV9 and TRBJ2-3; the D is unclear. The germline V gene has CDR1 SGDLS and CDR2 YYNGEE. This CDR3 spans 14 amino acids. V was clipped by 3 bases and J by 4 bases, with 12 bases between them. CDR3 sequence: CASSAGSYPDTQYF. The CDR3 coding sequence is TGTGCCAGCAGCGCCGGTTCGTACCCAGATACGCAGTATTTT.

The CDR3 DNA sequence: TGTGCCAGCAGCTCGACTCCGGGACAGGGGTACTATGGCTACACCTTC. Translating gives CASSSTPGQGYYGYTF. The chain combines TRBV7-2 with TRBJ1-2, with 10 bases that match TRBD1. The CDR3 length is 16 residues. Germline loops: CDR1 SGHTA, CDR2 FQGNSA. The V gene end was trimmed by 4 bases and the J gene end by 3 bases; junction bases not matched to a gene: 8.

J is TRBJ1-2 and V is TRBV5-6; weak D call: TRBD1 (6 bases). CDR3 length equals 14 residues. V lost 2 bases and J 2 bases, leaving 10 bases between the germline ends. Germline V gives CDR1 SGHDT, CDR2 YYEEEE. CDR3 nucleotide sequence: TGTGCCAGCAGCTTCAGGGGTAGGAACTATGGCTACACCTTC. It translates to CASSFRGRNYGYTF.

The chain couples TRBV7-9 to TRBJ1-1, with TRBD1 matching over 10 bases. The J segment lost 1 base and the V segment lost 4 bases, leaving 6 bases of the junction unmatched. The germline V gene has CDR1 SEHNR and CDR2 FQNEAQ (reference sequence). The CDR3 is 16 amino acids. CDR3 amino acids: CASSSGQGIRNTEAFF. CDR3 sequence (DNA): TGTGCCAGCAGCTCGGGACAGGGGATAAGGAACACTGAAGCTTTCTTT.

This clone came up once. The gene calls are TRBV7-2 and TRBJ2-7; 9 bases match TRBD1. With 2 bases clipped from V and 0 bases from J, the junction kept 2 bases outside the gene matches. Per germline, CDR1 SGHTA and CDR2 FQGNSA. The length of the CDR3 is 15 residues. The CDR3 sequence is CASSLRTGDSYEQYF. The CDR3 DNA is TGTGCCAGCAGCTTACGGACAGGGGACTCCTACGAGCAGTACTTC.

The chain uses TRBV19 and TRBJ2-3; 12 nucleotides agree with TRBD2. V lost 6 bases to trimming and J lost 7 bases; unmatched junction nucleotides: 8. The CDR3 covers 15 residues. In germline, CDR1 is LNHDA, CDR2 SQIVND (reference sequence). CDR3 nucleotides: TGTGCCAGTAGCCTGACTAGCGGGAGACCAAATACGCAGTATTTT. Amino acids: CASSLTSGRPNTQYF.

The genes are TRBV7-8 and TRBJ1-2, with TRBD1 matching over 9 bases. The CDR3 runs 19 residues. CDR1 and CDR2 from the germline V gene are SGHVS and FQNEAQ. Germline trimming cut 1 base from V and 3 bases from J; bases unmatched to any gene: 15. DNA of the CDR3: TGTGCCAGCAGCTTAGGGGGCCGGGACAGGGAGAAGAGGGACTATGGCTACACCTTC. Translated, it gives CASSLGGRDREKRDYGYTF. The full variable domain, completed using reference TRBV7-8 and TRBJ1-2, is GAGVSQSPRYKVAKRGQDVALRCDPISGHVSLFWYQQALGQGPEFLTYFQNEAQLDKSGLPSDRFFAERPEGSVSTLKIQRTQQEDSAVYLCASSLGGRDREKRDYGYTFGSGTRLTVV.

This sequence joins TRBV10-3 and TRBJ1-5, with 7 bases matching TRBD1. J lost 3 bases, V lost 8 bases, and 4 bases had no gene match. The CDR3 loop spans 13 amino acids. Per germline, CDR1 ENHRY and CDR2 SYGVKD. CDR3 sequence (DNA): TGTGCCATCGGGGGACAGAACAATCAGCCCCAGCATTTT. Translating gives CAIGGQNNQPQHF.

The V call is TRBV6-5, the J call TRBJ1-6; D uncertain. The CDR3 spans 16 residues. Trimming pared 4 bases from V and 13 bases from J, leaving 23 bases between. CDR1 and CDR2 (germline): MNHEY, SVGAGI. The CDR3 sequence is CASSSPRGQERKPLHF. In DNA, the CDR3 is TGTGCCAGCAGTTCCCCCCGTGGGCAGGAAAGAAAGCCCCTCCACTTT.

This clone occurred a few times. The CDR3 is CASSSHRARKLFF. CDR3 sequence (DNA): TGTGCCAGCAGTTCTCACAGGGCACGAAAACTGTTTTTT. The J gene is TRBJ1-4, the V gene TRBV5-6; D possibly corresponds to TRBD1 (6 bases). The length of the CDR3 is 13 residues. Trimming pared 5 bases from V and 10 bases from J, leaving 15 bases between. CDR1 SGHDT and CDR2 YYEEEE come from the germline V gene.

This clone was seen only once. Different DNA sequences within this sample yield the same CDR3. V is TRBV18 and J is TRBJ1-1, with D possibly matching TRBD1 (6 bases). V lost 3 bases and J 2 bases, leaving 10 bases between the germline ends. CDR3 length equals 14 residues. Germline V gene lookup returns CDR1 KGHSH and CDR2 LQKENI. The chain's CDR3 is CASSPGGGNTEAFF. The CDR3 nucleotides are TGTGCCAGCTCACCGGGTGGGGGCAACACTGAAGCTTTCTTT.